This is a list of T cell receptor beta chains from one sample in a study of blood T cell repertoires in COVID-19. Some clones are missing from TCRdb's copy, which holds only in-frame ones; the method was immunoSEQ multiplex PCR. Altogether nearly 250,000 clones are present, 70% to 90% being singletons, with the ten largest covering approximately 8.2%. The sequenced material came from PBMCs or T cells enriched from blood (not recorded which). The receptors stem from a woman between 45 and 60 years old with acute COVID-19. CDR3s include the opening cysteine and the closing phenylalanine or tryptophan. D genes are given only for firm matches. Clone size is not always given. Where it is, it says once, few, many or a class for expanded clones.

d_call j_call clone_size v_call cdr3_aa cdr3_nt
- TRBJ2-7 - TRBV30 CAWSQALNREQYF TGTGCCTGGAGTCAAGCGCTTAACCGGGAGCAGTACTTC
- TRBJ2-3 - TRBV2 CASSEVRGSSTDTQYF TGTGCCAGCAGTGAAGTTCGGGGATCTAGCACAGATACGCAGTATTTT
TRBD1 TRBJ2-1 - TRBV13 CASSKPGQGALNEQFF TGTGCCAGCAGCAAACCCGGACAGGGGGCTCTCAATGAGCAGTTCTTC
- TRBJ1-6 once TRBV6-1 CASSEGGGNNSPLHF TGTGCCAGCAGTGAAGGTGGAGGGAATAATTCACCCCTCCACTTT
- TRBJ1-5 - TRBV11-3 CASSLDRYGFRPQHF TGTGCCAGCAGCTTAGATCGATACGGGTTTCGGCCCCAGCATTTT
TRBD1 TRBJ1-1 - TRBV27 CASRRQGVAEAFF TGTGCCAGCAGGCGACAGGGGGTCGCTGAAGCTTTCTTT
- TRBJ1-6 - TRBV19 CASTEGAALNSPLHF TGTGCCAGTACTGAAGGGGCCGCACTGAATTCACCCCTCCACTTT
- TRBJ1-1 - TRBV5-4 CASSSADRNTEAFF TGTGCCAGCAGTTCAGCCGACAGGAACACTGAAGCTTTCTTT
TRBD1 TRBJ2-5 once TRBV27 CASSPDRGRGETQYF TGTGCCAGCAGTCCCGACAGGGGGCGCGGAGAGACCCAGTACTTC
- TRBJ1-1 - TRBV12-3/TRBV12-4 CASSLNPSTEAFF TGTGCCAGCAGTTTAAACCCTAGTACTGAAGCTTTCTTT
TRBD1 TRBJ1-1 - TRBV7-2 CASSPLTGGTEAFF TGTGCCAGCAGCCCCTTGACAGGGGGCACTGAAGCTTTCTTT
TRBD2 TRBJ2-1 - TRBV4-3 CASSRRLAGVTYNEQFF TGCGCCAGCAGCCGCCGACTAGCGGGGGTTACCTACAATGAGCAGTTCTTC
- TRBJ1-1 - TRBV7-9 CASSFPRSRIDTEAFF TGTGCCAGCAGCTTCCCCCGGTCGCGGATTGACACTGAAGCTTTCTTT
- TRBJ1-2 - TRBV5-5 CASSLGLQSYGYTF TGTGCCAGCAGCTTGGGTCTACAGAGCTATGGCTACACCTTC
- TRBJ1-1 - TRBV14 CASSQESRVSEAFF TGTGCCAGCAGCCAAGAGAGCAGGGTCTCTGAAGCTTTCTTT
- TRBJ1-5 - TRBV20-1 CSASGQQYSNQPQHF TGCAGTGCTAGTGGACAACAGTATAGCAATCAGCCCCAGCATTTT
- TRBJ2-7 once TRBV21-1 CATTSYEQYF TGTGCCACCACTAGCTACGAGCAGTACTTC
- TRBJ2-3 - TRBV7-2 CASSLEATKRTDTQYF TGTGCCAGCAGCTTAGAAGCGACAAAGCGGACAGATACGCAGTATTTT
TRBD2 TRBJ2-1 once TRBV20-1 CSARAHSGKFF TGCAGTGCTAGAGCCCACAGCGGGAAGTTCTTC